This T cell receptor (beta chain) was profiled in a study of cytomegalovirus exposure and HLA in healthy donors. The overall study: Genotyping of 398 donors showed that 80% to 85% belonged to the Caucasian-associated ancestry cluster.

This cohort consisted of healthy bone marrow donors. Per the germline V gene, CDR1 is SEHNR and CDR2 is FQNEAQ (reference sequence). CDR3 length: 13 residues. The ends were cut back, 5 bases at V and 5 bases at J, with 12 bases in the middle. The table lists this clone with a few counts. Antigen: not known. Overall study findings and caveats: In a later analysis, HLA-associated TCR beta chains were more clonally expanded than equally common others.

Both 60 Vbeta primers and 13 Jbeta primers went into the PCR. The protocol was immunoSEQ multiplex PCR, while the TCRdb copy is restricted to in-frame clones and leaves out a portion. This table holds around 200,000 clones, about four fifths found once. Material: PBMCs. The chain is built from TRBV7-9 and TRBJ1-2; D is possibly TRBD1 (6 bases). This clonotype was sampled from a woman aged 45-65 years in good health and CMV-seropositive. DNA for the CDR3: TGTGCCAGCAGCGTTGGACAGTTATATGGCTACACCTTC. It encodes CASSVGQLYGYTF. The complete variable domain, with remaining parts taken from reference TRBV7-9 and TRBJ1-2, reads DTGVSQNPRHKITKRGQNVTFRCDPISEHNRLYWYRQTLGQGPEFLTYFQNEAQLEKSRLLSDRFSAERPKGSFSTLEIQRTEQGDSAMYLCASSVGQLYGYTFGSGTRLTVV.